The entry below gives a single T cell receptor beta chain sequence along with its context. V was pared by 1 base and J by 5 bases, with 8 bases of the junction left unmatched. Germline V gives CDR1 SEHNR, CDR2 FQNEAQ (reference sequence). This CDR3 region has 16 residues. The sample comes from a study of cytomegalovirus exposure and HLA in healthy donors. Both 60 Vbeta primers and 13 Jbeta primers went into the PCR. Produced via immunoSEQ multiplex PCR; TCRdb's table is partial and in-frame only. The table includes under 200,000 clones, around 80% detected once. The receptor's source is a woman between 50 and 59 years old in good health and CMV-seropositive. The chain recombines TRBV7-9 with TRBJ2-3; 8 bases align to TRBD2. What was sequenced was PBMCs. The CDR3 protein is CASSLVGAGEVDTQYF. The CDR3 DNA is TGTGCCAGCAGCTTAGTAGGAGCGGGGGAGGTAGATACGCAGTATTTT.